This T cell receptor (beta chain) originates from a study of T-cell reconstitution after alpha-beta-depleted transplantation in children. General study results and limits: Newly made T cells mostly supplied T-cell counts and diversity one year after transplant. Surviving recipient T cells and thymic progenitors accounted for the high day-60 TCRbeta diversity observed in some patients. About two months after transplant, alpha-beta T cells reportedly came from several hundred expanded graft clones.

The library targeted TCRbeta and was prepared with unique molecular identifiers. TCRdb re-derived calls from the PCR reads in MiXCR, one entry per CDR3 protein. The table has about 400,000 distinct CDR3 sequences, 15% to 20% seen once. From germline, CDR1 is KGHDR and CDR2 SFDVKD. V was pared by 8 bases and J by 4 bases, with 10 bases between. The CDR3 sequence is 13 residues long. This clonotype has ten or more counts. Antigen specificity is unknown. The chain employs TRBV24-1 and TRBJ2-2; weak D call: TRBD2 (5 bases). The receptor was derived from a boy in the first two years of life who had a stem cell transplant for Wiskott-Aldrich syndrome, so the T cells may come from the graft donor. Sequenced here: PBMCs, mostly from graft donor cells, sampled 360 days after TCRalphabeta/CD19-depleted stem cell transplant. The CDR3 loop reads CATTRSGTGELFF. DNA for the CDR3: TGTGCCACCACCCGGAGCGGCACCGGGGAGCTGTTTTTT.